One sample yielded the 19 T cell receptor beta chains listed below, sequenced in a study of blood T cell repertoires in COVID-19. The protocol was immunoSEQ multiplex PCR, while the TCRdb copy is restricted to in-frame clones and leaves out a portion. The sample shows approximately 56,000 clones, roughly 87% of them seen only once. Sequences were obtained from peripheral blood. The receptors originated from a woman in her sixties or seventies with COVID-19, enrolled during active disease.

This chain connects TRBV14 to TRBJ1-6, with D maybe TRBD1 (5 bases). Germline lookup yields CDR1 SGHDN and CDR2 FVKESK. V dropped 4 bases and J dropped 7 bases, with 14 bases sitting between them. The CDR3 is 15 amino acids. CDR3 sequence reads: CASSRNQGQNSPLHF. The CDR3 region has the DNA TGTGCCAGCAGCCGAAATCAGGGTCAGAATTCACCCCTCCACTTT.

CDR3 sequence: CASSVSGAPPYF. Written as DNA, the CDR3 is TGTGCCAGCAGCGTTAGCGGGGCCCCTCCGTACTTC. V usage is TRBV5-4 and J usage is TRBJ2-7, with TRBD2 matching 8 bases. Unmatched junction bases numbered 9, after V lost 4 bases and J lost 12 bases. In germline, CDR1 is SGHNT, CDR2 YYREEE (reference sequence). The CDR3 extends over 12 amino acids.

The chain carries TRBV5-4 and TRBJ2-7; 7 positions agree with TRBD1. The junction had 5 bases not matched to a gene; V was cut back by 4 bases and J by 1 base. Germline V gene lookup returns CDR1 SGHNT and CDR2 YYREEE (reference sequence). The CDR3 spans 14 residues. This CDR3 is CASSTGQESYEQYF. The CDR3 DNA is TGTGCCAGCAGCACCGGACAGGAATCCTACGAGCAGTACTTC.

The chain joins TRBV18 to TRBJ1-2; TRBD1 is a possible D gene (6 bases). Germline V gene sequence: CDR1 KGHSH, CDR2 LQKENI. Trimming left V 2 bases short and J 6 bases short, with 16 bases between. This CDR3 is 15 amino acids long. The CDR3 region has the DNA TGTGCCAGCTCACCAGGGGAACAGGGTTTTGATGGCTACACCTTC. It translates to CASSPGEQGFDGYTF.

The chain uses TRBV4-3 and TRBJ2-7; 9 bases align to TRBD1. This CDR3 is 15 amino acids long. J was trimmed by 4 bases and V by 2 bases; bases with no gene match: 6. Germline-derived CDR1 and CDR2 are LGHNA and YSLEER. CDR3 amino acids: CASSQTGTGIYEQYF. The CDR3 DNA reads as TGCGCCAGCAGCCAAACCGGGACAGGGATTTACGAGCAGTACTTC.

The chain has TRBV11-2 and TRBJ2-2, with 8 bases that match TRBD2. Trimming cost V 5 bases and J 5 bases; bases outside gene matches: 7. CDR1 is SGHAT, CDR2 FQNNGV, per germline. This CDR3 is 15 amino acids long. CDR3 sequence: CASSPGASGTGELFF. CDR3 sequence (DNA): TGTGCCAGCAGCCCCGGTGCTAGCGGGACCGGGGAGCTGTTTTTT.

This clone has a handful of counts. The rearrangement uses TRBV9 and TRBJ2-7, with TRBD2 as a possible D gene (6 bases). The CDR3 loop spans 14 amino acids. Trimming cost V 4 bases and J 7 bases, with 18 bases left between them. Germline lookup yields CDR1 SGDLS and CDR2 YYNGEE. DNA of the CDR3: TGTGCCAGCAGCCCACCGGGACTTCCGATTGAGCAGTACTTC. Protein sequence: CASSPPGLPIEQYF.

The chain links TRBV7-8 to TRBJ1-1; TRBD1 is a possible D gene (6 bases). V lost 5 bases and J lost 4, with 11 bases in between. Germline V gives CDR1 SGHVS, CDR2 FQNEAQ. The CDR3 consists of 13 residues. CDR3 coding DNA: TGTGCCAGCAGCCCGGGGGGGGCCACTGAAGCTTTCTTT. Its protein product is CASSPGGATEAFF.

The chain links TRBV27 to TRBJ1-1; no reliable D call. Germline V gives CDR1 MNHEY, CDR2 SMNVEV (reference sequence). This CDR3 is 12 amino acids long. V was clipped by 4 bases and J by 1 base, with 4 bases between them. The DNA for the CDR3 is TGTGCCAGCAGTTCCTGGAACACTGAAGCTTTCTTT. This sequence encodes CASSSWNTEAFF.

V and J are TRBV7-8 and TRBJ2-7, with 7 bases identical to TRBD2. J gave up 5 bases and V 1 base, and 8 bases lay outside the gene matches. The CDR3 has 15 amino acids. Germline V gene sequence: CDR1 SGHVS, CDR2 FQNEAQ. The CDR3 sequence: CASSLGGGRADEQYF. In DNA form, the CDR3 reads TGTGCCAGCAGCTTAGGGGGCGGGAGAGCCGACGAGCAGTACTTC.

The rearrangement joins TRBV7-2 to TRBJ1-5; 7 bases align to TRBD1. The CDR3 consists of 14 residues. J was trimmed by 6 bases and V by 1 base; bases with no gene match: 3. Germline loops: CDR1 SGHTA, CDR2 FQGNSA. CDR3 sequence (DNA): TGTGCCAGCAGCTTAGGACAGGGTGGTCAGCCCCAGCATTTT. Translating it yields CASSLGQGGQPQHF.

This clone has a handful of counts. This chain's CDR3 is CASSFQSSYEQYF. The CDR3 nucleotides read TGTGCCAGCAGTTTTCAATCCTCCTACGAGCAGTACTTC. The gene calls are TRBV27 and TRBJ2-7; no definite D call. V dropped 3 bases and J dropped 0 bases, with 6 bases sitting between them. Germline CDR1 reads MNHEY; CDR2 reads SMNVEV (reference sequence). The CDR3 runs to 13 residues.

The chain uses TRBV19 and TRBJ2-1; 7 nucleotides agree with TRBD1. From germline, CDR1 is LNHDA and CDR2 SQIVND (reference sequence). J was trimmed by 5 bases and V by 1 base; bases with no gene match: 5. The CDR3 totals 15 residues. The CDR3 region has the DNA TGTGCCAGTAGTATAGGAGGGACAGTTAACAATGAGCAGTTCTTC. Its translation is CASSIGGTVNNEQFF.

The V call is TRBV4-2, the J call TRBJ2-2, with TRBD1 as a possible D gene (6 bases). This CDR3 spans 15 amino acids. Trimming removed 4 bases at V and 1 base at J, with 10 bases between. The germline V gene encodes CDR1 LGHNA and CDR2 YNFKEQ. In DNA, the CDR3 is TGTGCCAGCAGCCGCTCACAGGGGAACACCGGGGAGCTGTTTTTT. Translating it yields CASSRSQGNTGELFF.

This clone came up once. The CDR3 nucleotides are TGTGCCATCGGAGCTCCGGAGACCTACGAGCAGTACTTC. This codes for CAIGAPETYEQYF. The V and J genes are TRBV5-4 and TRBJ2-7; D gene ambiguous. CDR1 and CDR2 (germline): SGHNT, YYREEE (reference sequence). The CDR3 is made up of 13 amino acids. V shed 9 bases and J shed 2 bases, with 15 bases lying between them. The full variable domain, with the rest looked up from reference TRBV5-4 and TRBJ2-7, is ETGVTQSPTHLIKTRGQQVTLRCSSQSGHNTVSWYQQALGQGPQFIFQYYREEENGRGNFPPRFSGLQFPNYSSELNVNALELDDSALYLCAIGAPETYEQYFGPGTRLTVT.

The genes are TRBV3-1 (or the pseudogene TRBV3-2) and TRBJ2-5; 11 bases line up with TRBD2. V lost 7 bases and J lost 7; bases outside the gene matches: 14. The CDR3 is made up of 16 amino acids. The germline CDR1 and CDR2 sequences are LGHDT and YNNKEL (reference sequence). The CDR3 protein is CASMSSRGLAVGTQYF. CDR3 sequence (DNA): TGTGCCAGCATGTCTTCGAGGGGACTAGCGGTAGGGACCCAGTACTTC.

This clone has only one observation. The chain couples TRBV6-6 to TRBJ1-5; weak D call: TRBD1 (6 bases). This CDR3 comprises 14 residues. From germline, CDR1 is MNHNY and CDR2 SVGAGI (reference sequence). V was trimmed by 5 bases and J by 5 bases, leaving 13 bases between them. In DNA, the CDR3 is TGTGCCAGCAGTAAAACAGGGTTATATCAGCCCCAGCATTTT. It encodes CASSKTGLYQPQHF.

This clone was observed a single time. The chain has TRBV7-2 and TRBJ2-5; 7 bases are shared with TRBD2. V lost 5 bases and J lost 2; bases outside the gene matches: 11. There are 16 residues in the CDR3. The germline gives CDR1 SGHTA, CDR2 FQGNSA. The CDR3 DNA reads as TGTGCCAGCAGCACCAGACTAGCAGATAATCAAGAGACCCAGTACTTC. This encodes CASSTRLADNQETQYF.

The chain carries TRBV18 and TRBJ1-5; 7 bases line up with TRBD1. The CDR3 sequence is 16 residues long. In germline, CDR1 is KGHSH, CDR2 LQKENI. V dropped 1 base and J dropped 2; count of bases not matched to a gene: 5. The CDR3 nucleotides read TGTGCCAGCTCACCACAGGGGGCGGATGGCAATCAGCCCCAGCATTTT. This gives the protein CASSPQGADGNQPQHF.